One and the same sample provided the 2 T cell receptor beta chains below, sequenced in a study of cytomegalovirus exposure and HLA in healthy donors. Libraries were prepared by immunoSEQ multiplex PCR; TCRdb keeps only in-frame clonotypes and omits some of them. The data hold fewer than 65,000 clones, with roughly 87% observed a single time. Sequences were obtained from PBMCs. All receptors derive from a woman aged 18-35 years in good health and CMV-seronegative.

DNA for the CDR3: TGTGCCTGGAGTGGTGGTTCGTGGTTCCAGTCCTACGAGCAGTACTTC. Amino acid sequence: CAWSGGSWFQSYEQYF. This chain links TRBV30 with TRBJ2-7; D ambiguous. The germline CDR1 and CDR2 sequences are GTSNPN and SVGIG (reference sequence). Trimming removed 1 base at V and 1 base at J, with 17 bases between. The CDR3 covers 16 residues. Based on the CDR3 plus reference TRBV30 and TRBJ2-7, the full variable domain is SQTIHQWPATLVQPVGSPLSLECTVEGTSNPNLYWYRQAAGRGLQLLFYSVGIGQISSEVPQNLSASRPQDRQFILSSKKLLLSDSGFYLCAWSGGSWFQSYEQYFGPGTRLTVT.

This rearrangement joins TRBV2 to TRBJ2-6; D is possibly TRBD1 (5 bases). Trimming removed 7 bases at V and 2 bases at J, with 15 bases between. Germline V gene data show CDR1 as SNHLY and CDR2 as FYNNEI. This CDR3 contains 16 residues. CDR3 DNA: TGTGCCAGCACTATCGCAGGGATCACTGGGGCCAACGTCCTGACTTTC. This sequence encodes CASTIAGITGANVLTF.